This T cell receptor (beta chain) was observed in a study of cytomegalovirus exposure and HLA in healthy donors. Primers: 60 Vbeta forward and 13 Jbeta reverse. Only in-frame clones appear in the TCRdb table, and some are missing; sequencing was by immunoSEQ multiplex PCR. The sample carries about 160,000 clones, 65% to 80% recorded once. The source is a woman in her thirties or forties in good health and CMV-seropositive. Material for sequencing was PBMCs.

CDR3 in amino acids: CASSSGTSGGVYNEQFF. The CDR3 DNA is TGTGCCAGCAGCTCCGGGACTAGCGGGGGGGTCTACAATGAGCAGTTCTTC. This chain uses TRBV5-6 with TRBJ2-1; 16 positions match TRBD2. CDR1 is SGHDT and CDR2 is YYEEEE in the germline V gene. CDR3 length: 17 residues. The V and J ends lost 3 bases and 3 bases, in that order; junction bases with no gene match: 3.